This is a list of T cell receptor beta chains from one sample in a study of CD8+CD57+ T cells in acquired aplastic anemia. TCRdb re-called the reads with MiXCR, one entry per CDR3 protein. This table holds some 180,000 distinct CDR3 sequences, roughly 65% found once. Sequenced material: sorted CD4+, CD8+, or CD8+CD57+ T cells (not recorded which) from PBMCs. These receptors all come from a human donor with aplastic anemia. The CDR3 runs from the conserved cysteine through the conserved F or W. Fields, in order: J gene, D gene, V gene, clone size, CDR3 protein, CDR3 DNA. A D gene is named only where the DNA matches it firmly. A row's size may be missing; if present it is once, few, many or a size class.

j_call: TRBJ2-1; d_call: TRBD2; v_call: TRBV15; clone_size: .; cdr3_aa: CATSRARTSGRASGNEQFF; cdr3_nt: TGTGCCACCAGCAGAGCTCGGACTAGCGGGAGGGCCTCGGGCAATGAGCAGTTCTTC
j_call: TRBJ1-5; d_call: .; v_call: TRBV7-8; clone_size: .; cdr3_aa: CASSSSRVFGNQPQHF; cdr3_nt: TGTGCCAGCAGCTCGTCCAGGGTTTTCGGCAATCAGCCCCAGCATTTT
j_call: TRBJ2-7; d_call: TRBD1; v_call: TRBV12-5; clone_size: .; cdr3_aa: CASGRGQGYEQYF; cdr3_nt: TGTGCTAGTGGTAGGGGACAGGGGTACGAGCAGTACTTC
j_call: TRBJ2-4; d_call: .; v_call: TRBV2; clone_size: many; cdr3_aa: CASSESPGSKNIQYF; cdr3_nt: TGTGCCAGCAGTGAATCACCGGGATCCAAAAACATTCAGTACTTC
j_call: TRBJ1-1; d_call: .; v_call: TRBV7-6; clone_size: .; cdr3_aa: CASSLASTPRGTEAFF; cdr3_nt: TGTGCCAGCAGCTTAGCCTCTACCCCCCGAGGGACTGAAGCTTTCTTT
j_call: TRBJ2-5; d_call: .; v_call: TRBV19; clone_size: once; cdr3_aa: CASSLLGPARETQYF; cdr3_nt: TGTGCCAGCAGCTTGTTGGGCCCAGCGAGGGAGACCCAGTACTTC
j_call: TRBJ1-1; d_call: TRBD1; v_call: TRBV10-3; clone_size: .; cdr3_aa: CASWTGFTEAFF; cdr3_nt: TGTGCCAGCTGGACAGGGTTCACCGAAGCTTTCTTT
j_call: TRBJ2-1; d_call: .; v_call: TRBV20-1; clone_size: .; cdr3_aa: CSFGPYGRRYEQFF; cdr3_nt: TGCAGTTTTGGTCCTTACGGGCGGAGGTACGAGCAGTTCTTC
j_call: TRBJ1-1; d_call: .; v_call: TRBV10-3; clone_size: .; cdr3_aa: CATHLPGNTEAFF; cdr3_nt: TGTGCCACTCACCTACCCGGGAACACTGAAGCTTTCTTT
j_call: TRBJ2-7; d_call: .; v_call: TRBV12-3/TRBV12-4; clone_size: .; cdr3_aa: CASSFTPPIHF; cdr3_nt: TGTGCCAGCAGTTTTACCCCTCCCATCCATTTC
j_call: TRBJ2-5; d_call: TRBD2; v_call: TRBV7-9; clone_size: .; cdr3_aa: CASSPRGGAETQYF; cdr3_nt: TGTGCCAGCAGCCCACGGGGAGGGGCAGAGACCCAGTACTTC
j_call: TRBJ1-5; d_call: .; v_call: TRBV2; clone_size: .; cdr3_aa: CASSEWGGLDQPQHF; cdr3_nt: TGTGCCAGCAGTGAATGGGGGGGATTGGATCAGCCCCAGCATTTT
j_call: TRBJ2-1; d_call: .; v_call: TRBV5-1; clone_size: .; cdr3_aa: CASSLYQGNEQFF; cdr3_nt: TGCGCCAGCAGCTTGTACCAGGGCAATGAGCAGTTCTTC
j_call: TRBJ2-7; d_call: .; v_call: TRBV7-9; clone_size: medium-sized; cdr3_aa: CASSLGGDEQYF; cdr3_nt: TGTGCCAGCAGTTTGGGGGGAGACGAGCAGTACTTC
j_call: TRBJ2-7; d_call: .; v_call: TRBV7-7; clone_size: .; cdr3_aa: CASSLAGGASYEQYF; cdr3_nt: TGTGCCAGCAGCTTAGCTGGGGGGGCGAGCTACGAGCAGTACTTC
j_call: TRBJ2-3; d_call: .; v_call: TRBV20-1; clone_size: .; cdr3_aa: CSARDGNLGTDTQYF; cdr3_nt: TGCAGTGCTAGAGATGGGAACTTGGGCACAGATACGCAGTATTTT
j_call: TRBJ1-2; d_call: TRBD1; v_call: TRBV15; clone_size: .; cdr3_aa: CATSRDRDRLYGYTF; cdr3_nt: TGTGCCACCAGCAGAGATCGGGACAGACTCTATGGCTACACCTTC
j_call: TRBJ2-1; d_call: .; v_call: TRBV7-8; clone_size: .; cdr3_aa: CASSRGTRADEQFF; cdr3_nt: TGTGCCAGCAGCAGGGGTACGCGAGCGGACGAGCAGTTCTTC
j_call: TRBJ1-6; d_call: .; v_call: TRBV20-1; clone_size: .; cdr3_aa: CSANRAQIEIPLHF; cdr3_nt: TGCAGTGCTAACCGGGCCCAGATAGAGATACCCCTCCACTTT
j_call: TRBJ1-5; d_call: .; v_call: TRBV2; clone_size: .; cdr3_aa: CASSESMLPNQPQHF; cdr3_nt: TGTGCCAGCAGTGAATCGATGCTTCCCAATCAGCCCCAGCATTTT
j_call: TRBJ2-3; d_call: TRBD2; v_call: TRBV7-9; clone_size: .; cdr3_aa: CATSGGVADTQYF; cdr3_nt: TGTGCCACTTCGGGGGGAGTAGCAGATACGCAGTATTTT
j_call: TRBJ1-2; d_call: .; v_call: TRBV10-3; clone_size: .; cdr3_aa: CAISAQDHNYGYTF; cdr3_nt: TGTGCCATCAGTGCACAGGATCATAACTATGGCTACACCTTC
j_call: TRBJ2-2; d_call: .; v_call: TRBV7-6; clone_size: many; cdr3_aa: CASSPLRGRNTGELFF; cdr3_nt: TGTGCCAGCAGCCCCCTTAGGGGGAGGAACACCGGGGAGCTGTTTTTT
j_call: TRBJ2-5; d_call: .; v_call: TRBV5-1; clone_size: many; cdr3_aa: CASSLAAEETQYF; cdr3_nt: TGCGCCAGCAGCTTGGCCGCCGAGGAGACCCAGTACTTC
j_call: TRBJ1-2; d_call: TRBD1; v_call: TRBV2; clone_size: .; cdr3_aa: CASSKPGQDNYGYTF; cdr3_nt: TGTGCCAGCAGTAAACCGGGACAGGATAACTATGGCTACACCTTC
j_call: TRBJ2-3; d_call: .; v_call: TRBV19; clone_size: many; cdr3_aa: CASSGTGASTDTQYF; cdr3_nt: TGTGCCAGTAGCGGGACTGGGGCTTCCACAGATACGCAGTATTTT
j_call: TRBJ2-7; d_call: .; v_call: TRBV7-9; clone_size: .; cdr3_aa: CASSSDSFSYEQYF; cdr3_nt: TGTGCCAGCAGCTCGGACAGCTTCTCCTACGAGCAGTACTTC
j_call: TRBJ2-7; d_call: .; v_call: TRBV2; clone_size: once; cdr3_aa: CASRFGQNYEQYF; cdr3_nt: TGTGCCAGCAGATTTGGACAGAATTACGAGCAGTACTTC
j_call: TRBJ2-7; d_call: .; v_call: TRBV14; clone_size: .; cdr3_aa: CASSGTRYEQYF; cdr3_nt: TGTGCCAGCAGCGGGACCCGGTACGAGCAGTACTTC
j_call: TRBJ1-5; d_call: TRBD1; v_call: TRBV7-2; clone_size: .; cdr3_aa: CASSLVSGGHTKQPQHF; cdr3_nt: TGTGCCAGCAGCTTAGTTTCAGGGGGCCATACAAAGCAGCCCCAGCATTTT
j_call: TRBJ2-3; d_call: TRBD2; v_call: TRBV7-9; clone_size: .; cdr3_aa: CASSFSRTSGTDTQYF; cdr3_nt: TGTGCCAGCAGCTTCAGTCGGACTAGCGGTACAGATACGCAGTATTTT
j_call: TRBJ1-5; d_call: .; v_call: TRBV7-2; clone_size: .; cdr3_aa: CASSLAQSNQPQHF; cdr3_nt: TGTGCCAGCAGCTTAGCCCAGAGCAATCAGCCCCAGCATTTT
j_call: TRBJ1-1; d_call: .; v_call: TRBV10-3; clone_size: .; cdr3_aa: CAISESRGGKGPEAFF; cdr3_nt: TGTGCCATCAGTGAGTCGAGGGGGGGAAAGGGACCTGAAGCTTTCTTT
j_call: TRBJ2-1; d_call: TRBD2; v_call: TRBV7-8; clone_size: many; cdr3_aa: CASSGRGVYNEQFF; cdr3_nt: TGTGCCAGCAGCGGGCGGGGGGTCTACAATGAGCAGTTCTTC
j_call: TRBJ1-2; d_call: .; v_call: TRBV13; clone_size: many; cdr3_aa: CASSFRGRSWDGYTF; cdr3_nt: TGTGCCAGCAGCTTCCGCGGCCGCAGTTGGGATGGCTACACCTTC
j_call: TRBJ1-6; d_call: .; v_call: TRBV7-8; clone_size: few; cdr3_aa: CASSLAPTSSYNSPLHF; cdr3_nt: TGTGCCAGCAGCTTAGCCCCCACGAGCTCCTATAATTCACCCCTCCACTTT
j_call: TRBJ1-3; d_call: TRBD1; v_call: TRBV25-1; clone_size: .; cdr3_aa: CASSEPRTGGNTIYF; cdr3_nt: TGTGCCAGCAGTGAACCCCGGACAGGGGGAAACACCATATATTTT
j_call: TRBJ2-7; d_call: .; v_call: TRBV10-2; clone_size: many; cdr3_aa: CASSENTYEQYF; cdr3_nt: TGCGCCAGCAGTGAGAACACCTACGAGCAGTACTTC
j_call: TRBJ2-2; d_call: TRBD2; v_call: TRBV7-6; clone_size: .; cdr3_aa: CASSPGLAGVKTGELFF; cdr3_nt: TGTGCCAGCAGCCCTGGACTAGCGGGAGTTAAAACCGGGGAGCTGTTTTTT
j_call: TRBJ2-7; d_call: TRBD1; v_call: TRBV6-4; clone_size: once; cdr3_aa: CASSDKGAKEQYF; cdr3_nt: TGTGCCAGCAGTGATAAGGGGGCAAAAGAGCAGTACTTC
j_call: TRBJ2-2; d_call: TRBD1; v_call: TRBV7-9; clone_size: .; cdr3_aa: CASSLNEGGNTGELFF; cdr3_nt: TGTGCCAGCAGCTTAAACGAAGGGGGCAACACCGGGGAGCTGTTTTTT
j_call: TRBJ2-2; d_call: .; v_call: TRBV5-5; clone_size: .; cdr3_aa: CASRQGSQAGELFF; cdr3_nt: TGTGCCAGCAGACAGGGAAGTCAAGCCGGGGAGCTGTTTTTT
j_call: TRBJ2-7; d_call: .; v_call: TRBV2; clone_size: .; cdr3_aa: CASRGQSSYEQYF; cdr3_nt: TGTGCCAGCAGGGGACAAAGCTCCTACGAGCAGTACTTC
j_call: TRBJ2-3; d_call: .; v_call: TRBV11-2; clone_size: many; cdr3_aa: CASSFPDTDTQYF; cdr3_nt: TGTGCCAGCAGCTTCCCGGACACAGATACGCAGTATTTT
j_call: TRBJ1-3; d_call: TRBD1; v_call: TRBV5-5; clone_size: .; cdr3_aa: CASSQDRAGGSGNTIYF; cdr3_nt: TGCGCCAGCAGCCAAGATAGGGCAGGGGGCTCTGGAAACACTATATATTTT
j_call: TRBJ2-7; d_call: .; v_call: TRBV6-2/TRBV6-3; clone_size: .; cdr3_aa: CASSYGRDHYEQYF; cdr3_nt: TGTGCCAGCAGTTACGGCAGGGACCACTACGAGCAGTACTTC